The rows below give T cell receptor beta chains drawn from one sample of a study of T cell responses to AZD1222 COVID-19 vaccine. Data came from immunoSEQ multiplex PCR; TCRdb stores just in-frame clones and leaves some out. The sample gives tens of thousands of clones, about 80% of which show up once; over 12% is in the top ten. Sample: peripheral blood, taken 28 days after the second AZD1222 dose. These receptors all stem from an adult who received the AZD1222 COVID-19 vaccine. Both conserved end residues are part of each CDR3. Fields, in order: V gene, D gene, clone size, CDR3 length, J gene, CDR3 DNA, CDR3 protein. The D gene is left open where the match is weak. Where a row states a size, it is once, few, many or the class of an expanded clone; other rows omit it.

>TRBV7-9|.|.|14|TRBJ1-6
TGTGCCAGCAGCCCAGGACCTCAGGATTCACCCCTCCACTTT
CASSPGPQDSPLHF
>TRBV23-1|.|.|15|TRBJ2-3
TGCGCCAGCAGTCTCTCCTTAATGTGGGGGGATACGCAGTATTTT
CASSLSLMWGDTQYF
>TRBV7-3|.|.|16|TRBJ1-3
TGTGCCAGCAGCTTCGGCCCCCTTAGCTCTGGAAACACCATATATTTT
CASSFGPLSSGNTIYF
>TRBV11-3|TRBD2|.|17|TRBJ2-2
TGTGCCAGCAGCTTAAGACCGGGACTAGCGAACACCGGGGAGCTGTTTTTT
CASSLRPGLANTGELFF
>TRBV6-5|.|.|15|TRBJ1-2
TGTGCCAGCAGTCCCGACGGGAGAGCTAACTATGGCTACACCTTC
CASSPDGRANYGYTF
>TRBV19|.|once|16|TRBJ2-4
TGTGCCAGTAGTACCATTAAGGGGGGCCGAGGTTACATTCAGTACTTC
CASSTIKGGRGYIQYF
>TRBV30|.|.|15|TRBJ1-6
TGTGCCTGGAGTGTACTAGGAGGGTATAATTCACCCCTCCACTTT
CAWSVLGGYNSPLHF
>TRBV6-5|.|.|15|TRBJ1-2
TGTGCCAGCAGTTACGGGACATCTCAAGGCTATGGCTACACCTTC
CASSYGTSQGYGYTF
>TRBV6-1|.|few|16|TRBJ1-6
TGTGCCAGCAGTGATCAGGGCGTCTTACCCAATTCACCCCTCCACTTT
CASSDQGVLPNSPLHF
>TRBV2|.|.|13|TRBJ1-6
TGTGCCAGCAGTGAACTTCCCCTCTCACCCCTCCACTTT
CASSELPLSPLHF
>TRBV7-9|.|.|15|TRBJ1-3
TGTGCCAGCAGCCCACCAGGAGGGGCTGGAAACACCATATATTTT
CASSPPGGAGNTIYF
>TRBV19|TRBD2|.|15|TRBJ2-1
TGTGCCAGTAGTATACTAGCGGGCCAAAGGGGTGAGCAGTTCTTC
CASSILAGQRGEQFF
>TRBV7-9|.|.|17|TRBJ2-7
TGTGCCAGCAGCTCCGCCCTGTTGGGGGGCGAAAAGGACGAGCAGTACTTC
CASSSALLGGEKDEQYF
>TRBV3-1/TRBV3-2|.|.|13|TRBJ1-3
TGTGCCAGCAGCCCGGGCGAGAGGGACACCATATATTTT
CASSPGERDTIYF
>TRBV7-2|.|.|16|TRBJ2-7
TGTGCCAGCAGCAATCACAGGGACCCTGTAGTAGGCGAGCAGTACTTC
CASSNHRDPVVGEQYF
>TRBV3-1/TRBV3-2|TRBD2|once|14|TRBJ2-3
TGTGCCAGCAGCCTCGGGACTAGCGGGGGAGCGCAGTATTTT
CASSLGTSGGAQYF
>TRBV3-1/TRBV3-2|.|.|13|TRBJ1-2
TGTGCCAGCAGCCAAGCTCGAAGTGATGGCTACACCTTC
CASSQARSDGYTF
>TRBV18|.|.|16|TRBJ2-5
TGTGCCAGCTCACGGGCGATACCCCGCCGTGGGGAGACCCAGTACTTC
CASSRAIPRRGETQYF
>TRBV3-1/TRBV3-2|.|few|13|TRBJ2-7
TGTGCCAGCAGCCAAGGCCGCGGGGTCTGGCAGTACTTC
CASSQGRGVWQYF
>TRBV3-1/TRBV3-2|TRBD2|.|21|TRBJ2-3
TGTGCCAGCAGCCAAGAAAGAGCTAGCGGACCCCCTCTCCCCCCCACAGATACGCAGTATTTT
CASSQERASGPPLPPTDTQYF
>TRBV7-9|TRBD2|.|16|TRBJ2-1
TGTGCCAGCAGCTTAGAAGGGCTAGCGGGATACAATGAGCAGTTCTTC
CASSLEGLAGYNEQFF
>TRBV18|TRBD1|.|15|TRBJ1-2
TGTGCCAGCTCACCATCACTTACAGGGGACTATGGCTACACCTTC
CASSPSLTGDYGYTF
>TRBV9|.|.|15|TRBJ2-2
TGTGCCAGCAGCCCCCCCGGGACCAACACCGGGGAGCTGTTTTTT
CASSPPGTNTGELFF
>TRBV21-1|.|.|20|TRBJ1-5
TGTGCCAGCAGCAAAAGAGGACAGGGTGCGGTCCCTGTGTTCTCTCAGCCCCAGCATTTT
CASSKRGQGAVPVFSQPQHF
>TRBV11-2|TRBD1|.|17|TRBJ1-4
TGTGCCAGCAGCTTGAGAGTCTCTGACAGGGGTAATGAAAAACTGTTTTTT
CASSLRVSDRGNEKLFF
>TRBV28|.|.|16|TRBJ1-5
TGTGCCAGCATCAAGGGGCGGGACTTTGGCAATCAGCCCCAGCATTTT
CASIKGRDFGNQPQHF
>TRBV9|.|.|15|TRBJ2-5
TGTGCCAGCAGCCTACGGGACCCCCGTGAAGAGACCCAGTACTTC
CASSLRDPREETQYF
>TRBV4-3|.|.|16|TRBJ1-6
TGCGCCAGCAGCCAAGTCACCCATAGCTATAATTCACCCCTCCACTTT
CASSQVTHSYNSPLHF
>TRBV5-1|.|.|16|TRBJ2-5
TGCGCCAGCAGCTTCGGGTCCACAGGGTCACAAGAGACCCAGTACTTC
CASSFGSTGSQETQYF
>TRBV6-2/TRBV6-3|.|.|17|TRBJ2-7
TGTGCCAGCAGTTACGACCGTATTCGAGCTCCCTCCTACGAGCAGTACTTC
CASSYDRIRAPSYEQYF
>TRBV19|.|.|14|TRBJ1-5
TGTGCCAGTAGAAAGGGGCAGGTGAATCAGCCCCAGCATTTT
CASRKGQVNQPQHF
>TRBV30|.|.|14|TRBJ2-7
TGTGCCTGTCCCCAGAGGGAAAACTCCTACGAGCAGTACTTC
CACPQRENSYEQYF
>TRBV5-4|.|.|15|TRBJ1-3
TGTGCCAGCACGAAACAGGGCCAATCCGGAAACACCATATATTTT
CASTKQGQSGNTIYF
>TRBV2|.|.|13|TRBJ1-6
TGTGCCAGCATTCTAACAGGCGACTCACCCCTCCACTTT
CASILTGDSPLHF
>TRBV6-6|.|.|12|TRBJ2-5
TGTGCCAGCGCCCCGGTACGAGAGACCCAGTACTTC
CASAPVRETQYF
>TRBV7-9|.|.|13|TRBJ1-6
TGTGCCAGCAGCGACGGGTCCCGGACACCCCTCCACTTT
CASSDGSRTPLHF
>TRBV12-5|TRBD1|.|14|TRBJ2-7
TGTGCTAGTGGTTTAGGACAGGGGACCTACGAGCAGTACTTC
CASGLGQGTYEQYF